Included here is one T cell receptor beta chain sequence, with context. Its antigen remains undetermined. Nothing much larger sits one base from this clone, and base qualities are not available. This record comes from a study of shared clonotypes between healthy human individuals (dated by TCRdb to about 2020). As for the study more broadly: Three men and two women, aged 18 to 49 years, made up the cohort. Between about 0.9 and 10 billion PBMCs per donor were obtained by leukapheresis. Different laboratories and diverse techniques were used to prepare libraries and sequence TCR repertoires, to increase sequencing depth and limit assay-specific biases. Blood TCR repertoires of about five healthy adults were deeply sequenced to estimate repertoire size and the extent of clonotype sharing between individuals. For each donor, CD4 naive and CD4 memory were each given three plates, CD8 naive was given two plates, and CD8 memory was given one plate. Study-wide findings and limitations: Around 5.4% of naive CD4, 3.5% of naive CD8, approximately 2% of memory CD4, and approximately 0.39% of memory CD8 clonotypes were shared across a few donors. Rarefaction of sorted-subset datasets indicated incomplete sequencing despite the large sequencing depth. Because the study included only a small number of donors, the genetic and exposure-history diversity represented was limited. Pairwise subsampling indicated that sequencing depth was expected to affect the degree of clonotype sharing among donors. Only blood was sampled, and tissue TCR repertoires likely differ from those in blood. Larger estimated clonotype richness was generally found for naive subsets than for memory subsets. Clonotypes shared by all four sorted-subset donors showed higher generation probabilities than non-shared clonotypes.

Healthy HIV-negative adults with no recently reported acute infections or vaccinations were included as donors. All donors were Caucasian adults living in Nashville, Tennessee, USA. CD4+ T cells were enriched through magnetic negative selection, after which naive cells were positively selected on CD45RA and the remaining negative fraction served as the memory subset. After blood collection by leukapheresis, PBMCs were isolated using Ficoll-Histopaque density gradient centrifugation and then cryopreserved in the vapor phase of liquid nitrogen. Analytical flow cytometry was used to check the purity and quantity of each magnetically sorted T cell population. Genomic DNA was isolated from each sorted fraction and quantified by UV absorbance on a Nanodrop 2000c. TCR CDR3 regions were amplified from genomic DNA by multiplex PCR using the deep immunoSEQ assay. Extracted genomic DNA from each cell subset was spread evenly across all wells of several immunoSEQ 96-well plates, with each plate serving as a replicate. For sorted subsets, approximately 190 ng of genomic DNA, equivalent to around 31,000 T cell genomes, went into each replicate PCR. Purified libraries were quantified with a Qubit 3.0 fluorometer, sized on a Bioanalyzer 2100, and re-quantified with the KAPA Library Quantification kit. Every immunoSEQ 96-well plate was sequenced on a separate single-read 150-cycle Illumina NextSeq 550 flow cell. As for the original processing: Because the immunoSEQ output held only junctional sequences and lacked quality scores, the filtering could not match the filtering applied to full-length reads. To assign V/J genes and CDR3, sequences were annotated against IMGT germline references using PyIR, a Python wrapper for IgBLAST v1.9. Reads were filtered out if the reads had weak V/J assignments (E-value above 1e-6), no CDR3, stop codons, out-of-frame junctions, or ambiguous translated residues. A V3J clonotype was defined by an identical inferred V gene, J gene, and CDR3 amino acid sequence. Percentage overlap between repertoires was computed as shared unique clonotypes divided by the size of the smaller repertoire. Repertoire richness was assessed with RTK rarefaction, the Chao1 estimator, and Recon v2.1 estimates of unobserved clonotypes. OLGA was used to compute generation probabilities for all TCRbeta clonotypes that the gDNA method yielded from a few donors. The table was pulled from immuneACCESS by TCRdb, which kept in-frame rearrangements only. Such tables lose some clones; where checked, under half of the loss comes from unresolved V genes, and the rest has no known cause. The DNA was the basis for D and trimming; V, J and clone size are from that table. The sample records over 1.4 million clones, around 95% of which are singletons. The ten largest clones represent approximately 1.2% of the sample.

Inclusive of the bounding cysteine and phenylalanine, the CDR3 is 16 residues long. Left in the record is the CDR3 DNA by itself, 48 bases read in frame from the first base. Clipping removes 7 bases from V and 3 bases from J, with 11 as the unmatched junction base count. CDR1 and CDR2 (SQVTM, ANQGSEA) derive from the germline V gene. What was sequenced was naive CD4+ T cells sorted from blood. Per the publication, the cell subset or site label means: CD45RA+ positively selected. The receptor was isolated from a man aged 25-40 years in good health. This chain is built from TRBV29-1 and TRBJ2-3, and 12 junction bases match TRBD1. The DNA is as follows: TGCAGCGGGATAGTTCGGGACAGGGGGCAAACAGATACGCAGTATTTT. Its translation is CSGIVRDRGQTDTQYF.